These 21 T cell receptor beta chains were all obtained from the same sample, sequenced in a study of early T cells in non-severe SARS-CoV-2 infection. TCRdb reanalysed the 5' RACE reads using MiXCR and keeps one entry per CDR3 protein. The sample has 65,000 to 80,000 distinct CDR3 sequences; over 9% are singletons. Specimen: whole blood. These receptors were collected from an adult who was a healthcare worker with PCR-confirmed SARS-CoV-2 infection or an uninfected control (not recorded which).

This clonotype was seen at least ten times. The chain is built from TRBV20-1 and TRBJ2-3, with 8 bases aligning to TRBD1. Germline CDR1 is DFQATT and CDR2 is SNEGSKA (reference sequence). The CDR3 contains 14 residues. V lost 4 bases to trimming and J lost 6 bases; unmatched junction nucleotides: 9. The CDR3 DNA is TGCAGTGCTAACCTCGGACAGGGTGGGGATACGCAGTATTTT. This codes for CSANLGQGGDTQYF.

This clonotype was seen ten or more times. The gene calls are TRBV4-2 and TRBJ1-5, with D perhaps matching TRBD1 (5 bases). The CDR3 contains 13 residues. With 0 bases removed from V and 9 bases from J, the gap between germline ends came to 9 bases. Per germline, CDR1 LGHNA and CDR2 YNFKEQ. The CDR3 DNA sequence: TGTGCCAGCAGCCAAGACCGGGACCTGCCCCAGCATTTT. This codes for CASSQDRDLPQHF.

V usage is TRBV18 and J usage is TRBJ2-3; no clear D. Looked up from germline, CDR1 is KGHSH and CDR2 is LQKENI. Deletions cut 6 bases from V and 4 bases from J, with 17 bases between. The CDR3 is 15 amino acids. The CDR3 sequence is CASSPVLASPDTQYF. The CDR3 DNA sequence: TGTGCCAGCTCCCCCGTTCTGGCGAGCCCAGATACGCAGTATTTT.

A few counts support this clonotype. The CDR3 DNA sequence: TGTGCCAGCAGCCTTTATCAGGGATCTAATGAAAAACTGTTTTTT. This sequence encodes CASSLYQGSNEKLFF. The rearrangement uses TRBV12-3 or TRBV12-4 and TRBJ1-4; D is perhaps TRBD1 (5 bases). This CDR3 has 15 amino acids. Trimming left V 6 bases short and J 3 bases short, with 14 bases between.

This CDR3 is CASSVGGYTDTQYF. Written as DNA, the CDR3 is TGTGCCAGCAGCGTAGGGGGGTACACAGATACGCAGTATTTT. This rearrangement joins TRBV9 to TRBJ2-3; possibly TRBD1 or TRBD2 for D (5 bases each). In germline, CDR1 is SGDLS, CDR2 YYNGEE. The V end lost 0 bases, the J end lost 2 bases, and 7 bases lay between the germline ends. The CDR3 consists of 14 residues. The variable domain in full, with the rest retrieved from reference TRBV9 and TRBJ2-3, is DSGVTQTPKHLITATGQRVTLRCSPRSGDLSVYWYQQSLDQGLQFLIQYYNGEERAKGNILERFSAQQFPDLHSELNLSSLELGDSALYFCASSVGGYTDTQYFGPGTRLTVL.

Notes on this clonotype: An end of the junction does not agree with germline; a read error may underlie this. The J gene is TRBJ1-5, the V gene TRBV18, with D possibly matching TRBD1 (5 bases). The CDR3 has 16 residues. Germline CDR1 reads KGHSH; CDR2 reads LQKENI. This CDR3 is CASSPQYQGGNQPQRF. The CDR3 DNA follows: TGTGCCAGCTCGCCCCAATACCAGGGAGGCAATCAGCCCCAGCGTTTT.

In its sample, this clonotype was seen a few times. The chain links TRBV12-3 or TRBV12-4 to TRBJ1-5, with D hard to call. The CDR3 has 14 amino acids. With 1 base removed from V and 3 bases from J, the gap between germline ends came to 7 bases. The CDR3 reads CASSLGSLNQPQHF. CDR3 nucleotide sequence: TGTGCCAGCAGTTTAGGCAGTCTCAATCAGCCCCAGCATTTT.

This clonotype occurred many times. The chain carries TRBV2 and TRBJ1-2; possible D gene TRBD1, 5 bases. CDR1 and CDR2 from the germline V gene are SNHLY and FYNNEI. V gave up 3 bases and J gave up 0 bases, with 14 bases separating them. The CDR3 extends over 16 amino acids. CDR3 loop: CASSDGFGAANYGYTF. The CDR3 DNA follows: TGTGCCAGCAGTGACGGTTTTGGGGCCGCTAACTATGGCTACACCTTC.

This clonotype was seen only a few times. CDR3 sequence: CATSPRDMDYTF. The CDR3 region has the DNA TGTGCCACCTCTCCGCGGGACATGGACTACACCTTC. The chain recombines TRBV10-3 with TRBJ1-2, with D perhaps TRBD1 (6 bases). V dropped 10 bases and J dropped 10 bases, with 19 bases sitting between them. CDR1 and CDR2 from the germline V gene are ENHRY and SYGVKD. There are 12 residues in the CDR3.

This clonotype was counted a few times. The V gene is TRBV5-4, the J gene TRBJ1-2, with a tentative D call TRBD1 (6 bases). The length of the CDR3 is 13 residues. CDR1 SGHNT and CDR2 YYREEE come from the germline V gene (reference sequence). Trimming cost V 4 bases and J 4 bases, with 11 bases left between them. The CDR3 loop is CASSPRTAYGYTF. The DNA of the CDR3 is TGTGCCAGCAGCCCCCGGACAGCCTATGGCTACACCTTC.

This clonotype was counted between two and nine times. V gene TRBV6-1 combines with J gene TRBJ2-1; 9 bases match TRBD2. The germline V gene has CDR1 MNHNS and CDR2 SASEGT. V gave up 4 bases and J gave up 1 base; unmatched junction bases: 8. The CDR3 spans 17 residues. CDR3 bases: TGTGCCAGCAGTGTAGCGTTGCGGGGGGGATCCTACAATGAGCAGTTCTTC. Encoded protein: CASSVALRGGSYNEQFF.

This clonotype has a handful of counts. The chain recombines TRBV30 with TRBJ2-1, with 10 bases that match TRBD2. This CDR3 contains 14 residues. Germline lookup yields CDR1 GTSNPN and CDR2 SVGIG (reference sequence). Trimming took 3 bases from V and 9 from J; bases not matched to a gene: 8. CDR3 DNA sequence: TGTGCCTGGAGGACTAGCGGGTCTAGGAGTGAGCAGTTCTTC. Translating gives CAWRTSGSRSEQFF.

This clonotype has only a few counts. The chain employs TRBV5-6 and TRBJ1-2, with D perhaps matching TRBD1 (6 bases). V lost 6 bases and J 8 bases, leaving 20 bases between the germline ends. CDR1 is SGHDT, CDR2 YYEEEE, per germline. The CDR3 spans 14 residues. DNA for the CDR3: TGTGCCAGCAACCGCTTGACGGGGGGCTCGGGCTACACCTTC. Its translation is CASNRLTGGSGYTF.

This clonotype was recorded many times. The chain is built from TRBV4-2 and TRBJ2-7, with D possibly being TRBD1 (8 bases). This CDR3 has 15 residues. V shed 3 bases and J shed 2 bases, with 14 bases lying between them. CDR1 LGHNA and CDR2 YNFKEQ come from the germline V gene. DNA of the CDR3: TGTGCCAGCAGCCACACAGGGGGGGGCCCCTACGAGCAGTACTTC. This sequence encodes CASSHTGGGPYEQYF.

In its sample, this clonotype is medium-sized. This chain links TRBV6-2 or TRBV6-3 with TRBJ2-3, with D possibly being TRBD1 (6 bases). Germline V gene data show CDR1 as MNHEY and CDR2 as SVGEGT. CDR3 length: 16 residues. V shed 4 bases and J shed 2 bases, with 16 bases lying between them. In DNA, the CDR3 is TGTGCCAGCAGTTTAGAACCCGACAGGCTCACAGATACGCAGTATTTT. It specifies CASSLEPDRLTDTQYF.

On this clonotype itself: A much bigger clone sits one base away, suggesting this may be a read error. The gene calls are TRBV5-4 and TRBJ2-3, with TRBD1 matching over 8 bases. Germline values: CDR1 SGHNT, CDR2 YYREEE (reference sequence). CDR3 length: 15 amino acids. The CDR3 nucleotides read TGTGCCAGCAGCTTGAATCCAGGGGGCGCAGATACGCTGTATTTT. Protein sequence: CASSLNPGGADTLYF.

The chain combines TRBV7-9 with TRBJ1-2; TRBD1 aligns across 7 bases. The CDR3 consists of 15 residues. V was pared by 4 bases and J by 4 bases, with 9 bases of the junction left unmatched. Per the germline V gene, CDR1 is SEHNR and CDR2 is FQNEAQ (reference sequence). The CDR3 sequence: CASSSSLPGGYGYTF. The CDR3 DNA reads TGTGCCAGCAGCTCTAGCCTGCCAGGGGGCTATGGCTACACCTTC.

This clonotype turned up a few times. The genes are TRBV18 and TRBJ2-5, with D unresolved. Trimming stripped 0 bases from V and 7 bases from J, with 6 bases between. From germline, CDR1 is KGHSH and CDR2 LQKENI. This CDR3 is 12 amino acids long. CDR3 loop: CASSPPERTQYF. The CDR3 coding sequence is TGTGCCAGCTCACCACCGGAGAGGACCCAGTACTTC.

This clonotype has more than one count but fewer than ten. The genes are TRBV4-1 and TRBJ2-5; TRBD2 matches 16 bases. CDR3 size: 18 residues. The germline gives CDR1 MGHRA, CDR2 YSYEKL. With 1 base clipped from V and 5 bases from J, the junction kept 7 bases outside the gene matches. DNA for the CDR3: TGCGCCAGCAGCCAAGCCGCGGGACTAGCGGGGGGGCAGGAGACCCAGTACTTC. Translated, it gives CASSQAAGLAGGQETQYF.

This chain connects TRBV6-2 or TRBV6-3 to TRBJ1-1; maybe TRBD1 (5 bases). Trimming left V 5 bases short and J 2 bases short, with 9 bases between. CDR1 MNHEY and CDR2 SVGEGT come from the germline V gene. The CDR3 is 13 residues long. CDR3: CASSLQDNTEAFF. The DNA for the CDR3 is TGTGCCAGCAGTCTACAGGATAACACTGAAGCTTTCTTT.

This clonotype was detected many times. This chain uses TRBV27 with TRBJ1-1, with D hard to call. Trimming took 7 bases from V and 2 from J, leaving 17 bases between them. The CDR3 is 15 residues long. The germline V gene has CDR1 MNHEY and CDR2 SMNVEV (reference sequence). This chain's CDR3 is CASKSERRANTEAFF. In nucleotides, the CDR3 is TGTGCCAGCAAATCCGAACGGAGGGCCAACACTGAAGCTTTCTTT.